This TCR beta chain was captured by sequencing in a study of molecular identifiers for immune sequencing clone quantification. In regard to this clonotype: The antigen is unknown. Being one base from a much bigger clone, this may be a read error.

Findings and limits, study-wide: Jurkat TCR RNA spiked in from one cell reportedly remained identifiable amid about a million naive cells.

TCRdb recomputed calls from the PCR reads with MiXCR, one row per CDR3 protein. The data hold approximately 680,000 distinct CDR3 sequences, with about 25% observed a single time. Naive CD8 T cells were sorted, and the gate applied was CD8+CD4-CCR7+CD45RA+. The clonotype was recovered from a human donor in good health. Some libraries in this study had Jurkat cell RNA spiked in. Material for sequencing was naive CD8+ T cells from blood, with Jurkat cell RNA spiked in. Subset given: FACS-sorted CD8+CD4-CCR7+CD45RA+ naive T cells.

CDR3 in amino acids: CASSPGRTGGLTDTQYF. Written as DNA, the CDR3 is TGCGCCAGCAGCCCCGGTCGAACTGGCGGACTCACAGATACGCAGTATTTT. The chain uses TRBV4-3 and TRBJ2-3; tentative D call: TRBD2 (5 bases). The CDR3 extends over 17 amino acids. The V gene lost 4 bases and the J gene lost 2 bases, with 19 bases spanning the gap. Germline-derived CDR1 and CDR2 are LGHNA and YSLEER.